This TCR beta chain stems from a study of human T cells and chemical hapten exposure. The time point here: patch test 1, 2 weeks after DPC sensitization. Treatment noted: therapeutic diphenylcyclopropenone sensitization with weekly scalp DPC. Each patch test followed a blood draw. Via MiXCR, TCRdb re-called the RACE reads, giving one row per CDR3 protein. The sample yields approximately 74,000 distinct CDR3 sequences, around a third seen once. CDR1 is DFQATT, CDR2 SNEGSKA, per germline (reference sequence). V was cut by 5 bases and J by 7 bases, with 14 bases left in between. CDR3 length: 12 amino acids. About this clonotype itself: Its antigen remains unknown.

Findings and caveats of the study: Expanded TCRs grouped into significantly more large CDR3 similarity clusters than controls produced.

The sequenced sample was whole blood, obtained in connection with sensitization to the hapten diphenylcyclopropenone (DPC). This TCR derives from a man aged 35-49 years with alopecia areata. Some clones in this sample may be carry-over from other donors' samples. The gene calls are TRBV20-1 and TRBJ2-5; tentatively, D is TRBD1 or TRBD2 (5 bases each). CDR3 region: CSAGEGPGTQYF. The CDR3 nucleotides are TGCAGTGCTGGTGAGGGGCCAGGGACCCAGTACTTC.